This T cell receptor (beta chain) comes out of a study of tumor-infiltrating lymphocytes in primary liver carcinoma. Production of TCR beta cDNA used roughly 480 ng total RNA together with a constant-region primer. Three nested multiplex PCR rounds of slightly modified ARM-PCR generated TCR beta libraries. Both of the initial two PCR rounds ran for about 11 cycles and employed TRBV1-TRBV30 forward primers alongside a C-beta reverse primer. Via MiXCR, TCRdb re-called the multiplex PCR reads, giving one row per CDR3 protein. The sample lists roughly 120,000 distinct CDR3 sequences; around 60% were seen once. Trimming removed 7 bases from V and 8 bases from J; junction bases left unmatched: 7. CDR3 length: 13 residues. Unsorted bulk tissue of roughly 20-34 mg yielded co-extracted RNA and DNA. Every tumor contributed samples taken at five separate regions. Over 90% of the cells were viable tumor cells in every tumor sample.

The chain couples TRBV12-3 or TRBV12-4 to TRBJ2-1, with 8 bases fitting TRBD2. Sequencing was performed on liver tumor tissue from sampling region 3. Noted subset: tumor region T3, left-lateral pole. The receptor's source is a woman aged 55-70 years with primary liver carcinoma and hepatitis B virus infection. CDR3 coding DNA: TGTGCCAGCACCGACGTAGCGGGGCATGAGCAGTTCTTC. The encoded protein is CASTDVAGHEQFF.